This TCR beta chain was found in a study of shared clonotypes between healthy human individuals. CDR3 size: 17 residues. The germline CDR1 and CDR2 sequences are MDHEN and SYDVKM. Trimming cost V 2 bases and J 2 bases; bases outside gene matches: 7. Sequencing used immunoSEQ multiplex PCR; TCRdb keeps in-frame clones, though not all of them. The sample has roughly 600,000 clones; roughly 98% are singletons. The count of this clone is one. Naivety among CD8 cells was defined by CD45RO negativity and positive CCR7 selection, thereby excluding terminally differentiated effector memory CD45RA+ cells. The chain carries TRBV28 and TRBJ2-2; TRBD2 matches 8 bases. Source material: naive CD8+ T cells sorted from blood. This clonotype originated in a man aged 25 to 40 in good health. Here the CDR3 DNA reads TGTGCCAGCAGTTTACGGGCTAGCGGGTTAAACACCGGGGAGCTGTTTTTT. Its translation is CASSLRASGLNTGELFF.